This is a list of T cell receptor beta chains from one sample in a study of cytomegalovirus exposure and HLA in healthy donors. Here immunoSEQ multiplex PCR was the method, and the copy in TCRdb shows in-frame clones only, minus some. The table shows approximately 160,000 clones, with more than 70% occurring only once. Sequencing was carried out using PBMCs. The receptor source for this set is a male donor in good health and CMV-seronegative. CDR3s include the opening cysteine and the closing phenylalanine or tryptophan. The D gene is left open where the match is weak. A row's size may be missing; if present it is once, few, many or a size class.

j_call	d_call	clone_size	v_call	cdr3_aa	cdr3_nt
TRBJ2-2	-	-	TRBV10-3	CAISLEPETGELFF	TGTGCCATCAGTCTGGAGCCGGAGACCGGGGAGCTGTTTTTT
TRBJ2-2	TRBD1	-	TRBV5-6	CASSGAGTGNTGELFF	TGTGCCAGCAGCGGGGCCGGGACAGGGAACACCGGGGAGCTGTTTTTT
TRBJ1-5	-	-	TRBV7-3	CASSEDRLRPQHF	TGTGCCAGCAGCGAGGACAGACTTCGGCCCCAGCATTTT
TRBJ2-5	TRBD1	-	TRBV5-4	CASSPGGTGRVGTQYF	TGTGCCAGCAGCCCCGGGGGGACAGGGAGGGTTGGGACCCAGTACTTC
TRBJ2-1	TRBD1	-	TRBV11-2	CASSLGTGDEQFF	TGTGCCAGCAGCTTAGGAACAGGGGATGAGCAGTTCTTC
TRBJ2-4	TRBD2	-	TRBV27	CASSFLPGGSKNIQYF	TGTGCCAGCAGTTTTCTGCCCGGGGGGTCTAAAAACATTCAGTACTTC
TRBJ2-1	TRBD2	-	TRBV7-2	CASSLREGRGEQFF	TGTGCCAGCAGCTTGCGGGAGGGCCGCGGTGAGCAGTTCTTC
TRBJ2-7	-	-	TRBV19	CASSIDRGLYGTYEQYF	TGTGCCAGTAGTATAGACAGGGGTCTTTACGGAACCTACGAGCAGTACTTC
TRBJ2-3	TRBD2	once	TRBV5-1	CASSFLAGGPGTDTQYF	TGCGCCAGCAGCTTCTTGGCGGGAGGGCCGGGCACAGATACGCAGTATTTT
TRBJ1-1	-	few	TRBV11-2	CASSPRRGANTEAFF	TGTGCCAGCAGCCCACGCAGGGGCGCGAACACTGAAGCTTTCTTT
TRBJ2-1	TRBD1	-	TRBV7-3	CASSPDRGTYNEQFF	TGTGCCAGCAGCCCGGACAGGGGGACTTACAATGAGCAGTTCTTC
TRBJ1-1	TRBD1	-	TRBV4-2	CASSQTGGYNTEAFF	TGTGCCAGCAGCCAAACAGGGGGCTACAACACTGAAGCTTTCTTT
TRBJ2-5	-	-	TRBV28	CASSAGYGTQYF	TGTGCCAGCAGTGCAGGATATGGGACCCAGTACTTC
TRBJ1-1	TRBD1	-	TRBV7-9	CASTSDRGLSDTEAFF	TGTGCCAGCACTTCCGACAGGGGGCTTTCAGACACTGAAGCTTTCTTT
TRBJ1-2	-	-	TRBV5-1	CASSPAGGALDYGYTF	TGCGCCAGCAGCCCCGCGGGAGGGGCTTTGGACTATGGCTACACCTTC
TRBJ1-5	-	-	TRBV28	CASSFQNSNQPQHF	TGTGCCAGCAGTTTCCAGAATAGCAATCAGCCCCAGCATTTT
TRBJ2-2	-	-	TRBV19	CASSMAVNTGELFF	TGTGCCAGTAGTATGGCAGTGAATACCGGGGAGCTGTTTTTT